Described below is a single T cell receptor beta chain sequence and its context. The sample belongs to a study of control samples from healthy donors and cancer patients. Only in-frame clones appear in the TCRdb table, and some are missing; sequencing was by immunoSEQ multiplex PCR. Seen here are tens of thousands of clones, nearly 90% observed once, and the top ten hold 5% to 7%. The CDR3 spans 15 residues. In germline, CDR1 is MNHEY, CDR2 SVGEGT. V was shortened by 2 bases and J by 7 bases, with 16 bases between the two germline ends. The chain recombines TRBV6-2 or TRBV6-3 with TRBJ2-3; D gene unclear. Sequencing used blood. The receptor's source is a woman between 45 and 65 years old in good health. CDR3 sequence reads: CASSYTLPPNYTQYF. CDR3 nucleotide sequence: TGTGCCAGCAGTTACACCCTACCGCCCAATTATACGCAGTATTTT.